The source of this T cell receptor beta chain is a study of post-analysis software for immune sequencing data. As for the study in general: The cohort encompassed relapsing-remitting, secondary progressive and progressive-relapsing multiple sclerosis disease courses.

As to this clonotype: Its antigen is unidentified.

Overall study results and limits: Patients showed TRBV5-6, TRBV5-1 and TRBV20-1 among a few TRBV segments more frequent than in controls. Comparison with controls showed significantly lower normalized Chao1 diversity in multiple sclerosis patients.

Unique molecular identifiers tagged the TCR beta cDNA libraries. Input of roughly 0.85 to 11 million T cells yielded some 500,000 cDNA molecules. From the PCR reads, TCRdb called clonotypes with MiXCR, one entry per CDR3 protein. The sample holds 600,000 to 700,000 distinct CDR3 sequences; roughly three fifths are singletons and the top ten take about 11%. Trimming pared 5 bases from V and 6 bases from J, leaving 17 bases between. CDR1 and CDR2 (germline): MNHEY, SMNVEV (reference sequence). The CDR3 loop spans 14 amino acids. The sequencing sample was made of blood. V usage is TRBV27 and J usage is TRBJ2-7; D perhaps matches TRBD1 (5 bases). The TCR comes from a girl aged 2-10 years with multiple sclerosis. The CDR3 here is CASSRIQEQGEQYF. As DNA, the CDR3 is TGTGCCAGCAGTCGGATACAAGAGCAGGGCGAGCAGTACTTC.